A selection of T cell receptor beta chains follows, all from one sample in a study of cytomegalovirus exposure and HLA in healthy donors. This table comes from immunoSEQ multiplex PCR, and its TCRdb copy is limited to in-frame clones, with some not included. The sample has approximately 160,000 clones; around 68% are singletons. The sample taken for sequencing was PBMCs. The receptors here all came from a middle-aged man in good health and CMV-seronegative. Both conserved end residues are part of each CDR3. D genes are given only for firm matches. Rows give clone size only sometimes, using once, few, many, or a class for an expanded clone.

cdr3_nt cdr3_aa j_call v_call clone_size d_call
TGTGCCAGCAGTCCGGTGAACACTGAAGCTTTCTTT CASSPVNTEAFF TRBJ1-1 TRBV6-1 . .
TGCGCCAGCAGCTTGGCCGGTGGGGGCAGGGGGGAGACCCAGTACTTC CASSLAGGGRGETQYF TRBJ2-5 TRBV5-1 . TRBD1
TGTGCCAGCAGTGAGCCGGGACAGGGTGCCTACAATGAGCAGTTCTTC CASSEPGQGAYNEQFF TRBJ2-1 TRBV6-1 . TRBD1
TGTGCCAGCAGTGGAGGCTCTGGAAACACCATATATTTT CASSGGSGNTIYF TRBJ1-3 TRBV2 . .
TGCGCCAGCAGTAGATCCTCGGGGGAGGGAGGCAATCAGCCCCAGCATTTT CASSRSSGEGGNQPQHF TRBJ1-5 TRBV10-2 . .
TGTGCCAGCAGTTTACGCGGGGGGCCAGCACCCTACGAGCAGTACTTC CASSLRGGPAPYEQYF TRBJ2-7 TRBV28 . TRBD2
TGTGCCAGCAGCCAAGATATAGCGGTTGGGGGGAGGAACACTGAAGCTTTCTTT CASSQDIAVGGRNTEAFF TRBJ1-1 TRBV4-2 once .
TGTGCCAGCAGCTTAGACAGGCACTACAATGAGCAGTTCTTC CASSLDRHYNEQFF TRBJ2-1 TRBV11-2 few .
TGTGCCAGCAGTGACGAGGGGGTTGGTGGCTACACCTTC CASSDEGVGGYTF TRBJ1-2 TRBV6-4 . .
TGTGCCATTACACGACGAGGCAGGGGGCAAGAGACCCAGTACTTC CAITRRGRGQETQYF TRBJ2-5 TRBV28 . TRBD1
TGTGCCAGCAGTCTCCCGGGACAGGGTACCTATGGCTACACCTTC CASSLPGQGTYGYTF TRBJ1-2 TRBV28 . TRBD1
TGTGCCAGCAGTTACTCGGGGGCTAGGAGCAATCAGCCCCAGCATTTT CASSYSGARSNQPQHF TRBJ1-5 TRBV6-5 few .
TGTGCCAGCAGCGAAGGGGGCGCGACTAATGAAAAACTGTTTTTT CASSEGGATNEKLFF TRBJ1-4 TRBV9 . TRBD1
TGTGCCAGCAGCTTAAGGGGCGGGACTAGCTACAATGAGCAGTTCTTC CASSLRGGTSYNEQFF TRBJ2-1 TRBV7-3 . TRBD2
TGTGCCAGTAGTATTCAGGGCCCCGGGGAGCTGTTTTTT CASSIQGPGELFF TRBJ2-2 TRBV19 . .
TGTGCCAGCAGCCACGGACAGGAGATTTCCTACAATGAGCAGTTCTTC CASSHGQEISYNEQFF TRBJ2-1 TRBV5-6 . TRBD1
TGTGCCAGCAGCCCCGCGGACAGGACTAACTATGGCTACACCTTC CASSPADRTNYGYTF TRBJ1-2 TRBV28 once TRBD1
TGTGCCAGCAGTTCCCCAGCGACGGCAGCTTATGGCTACACCTTC CASSSPATAAYGYTF TRBJ1-2 TRBV6-5 . .
TGTGCCAGCGGAGTTACCTACAATGAGCAGTTCTTC CASGVTYNEQFF TRBJ2-1 TRBV21-1 few .
TGTGCCAGCAGCTTACAGGGATTCTCCTACGAGCAGTACTTC CASSLQGFSYEQYF TRBJ2-7 TRBV5-6 . .
TGTGCCAGCTCACCACAGGGGGCGAACACTGAAGCTTTCTTT CASSPQGANTEAFF TRBJ1-1 TRBV18 . TRBD1
TGCGCCAGCAGCTCGAAAGACAGGGGGTTTCTCACCGGGGAGCTGTTTTTT CASSSKDRGFLTGELFF TRBJ2-2 TRBV5-1 few TRBD1
TGTGCCAGCAGCCGGGGACAGGTAATCCACGAGCAGTACTTC CASSRGQVIHEQYF TRBJ2-7 TRBV6-5 . TRBD1